This TCR beta chain is from a study of blood T cell repertoires in COVID-19. Background on the study: Samples representing acute and convalescent COVID-19 were sourced from the United States, Italy and Spain. In each case, the material was cDNA or gDNA derived from T cells, B-cell-depleted T cells, or PBMCs.

The repertoire was sequenced with immunoSEQ multiplex PCR; TCRdb's copy has only in-frame clones and lacks some. The sample records tens of thousands of clones, more than 80% being singletons. This CDR3 comprises 12 residues. Germline CDR1 and CDR2: SNHLY and FYNNEI. V gave up 8 bases and J gave up 2 bases; unmatched junction bases: 0. The sample comprised peripheral blood. This chain joins TRBV2 and TRBJ1-2, with 9 bases that match TRBD1. This clonotype was sampled from a woman between 55 and 75 years old with acute or convalescent COVID-19. CDR3 amino acids: CASGTGNYGYTF. The DNA of the CDR3 is TGTGCCAGCGGGACAGGGAACTATGGCTACACCTTC. Complete variable domain (other parts from reference TRBV2 and TRBJ1-2): EPEVTQTPSHQVTQMGQEVILRCVPISNHLYFYWYRQILGQKVEFLVSFYNNEISEKSEIFDDQFSVERPDGSNFTLKIRSTKLEDSAMYFCASGTGNYGYTFGSGTRLTVV.